This T cell receptor beta chain was recorded in a study of cytomegalovirus exposure and HLA in healthy donors. Study background: Earlier, some 180 million T cells were analyzed, and over 95 million unique TCR beta sequences were found among them.

60 Vbeta and 13 Jbeta primers were used in PCR. Generated by immunoSEQ multiplex PCR, the TCRdb table keeps only in-frame clones and is missing some. The sample consists of about 65,000 clones, approximately 78% of them appearing once. The CDR3 runs 14 residues. Trimming left V 6 bases short and J 3 bases short, with 15 bases between. CDR1 and CDR2 (germline): ENHRY, SYGVKD. Study observations and caveats: Using the classifier, cytomegalovirus status was reportedly diagnosed with high specificity and sensitivity. In a later analysis, a missense DCLRE1C variant was linked to TCR beta V- and J-gene trimming.

Regarding this clone: Its matching antigen is unknown.

The material sequenced was PBMCs. This chain joins TRBV10-3 and TRBJ2-7; tentatively, D is TRBD2 (5 bases). This sequence originates from a girl aged 5 to 17 in good health and CMV-seropositive. CDR3 in DNA: TGTGCCATCAGGGGCGACGGGAAGGGCTACGAGCAGTACTTC. This sequence encodes CAIRGDGKGYEQYF.